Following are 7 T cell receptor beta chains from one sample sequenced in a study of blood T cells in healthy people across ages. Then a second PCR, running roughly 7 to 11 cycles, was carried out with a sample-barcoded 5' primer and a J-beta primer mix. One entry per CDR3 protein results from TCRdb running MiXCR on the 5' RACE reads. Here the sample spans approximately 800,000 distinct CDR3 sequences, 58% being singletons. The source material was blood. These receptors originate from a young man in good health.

The CDR3 nucleotides read TGTGCCAGCGTGGACAGGGGATTCAATGAGCAGTTCTTC. Its translation: CASVDRGFNEQFF. This chain joins TRBV6-6 and TRBJ2-1; 9 nucleotides align to TRBD1. J gave up 6 bases and V 8 bases, and 5 bases lay outside the gene matches. Per germline, CDR1 MNHNY and CDR2 SVGAGI (reference sequence). This CDR3 has 13 amino acids.

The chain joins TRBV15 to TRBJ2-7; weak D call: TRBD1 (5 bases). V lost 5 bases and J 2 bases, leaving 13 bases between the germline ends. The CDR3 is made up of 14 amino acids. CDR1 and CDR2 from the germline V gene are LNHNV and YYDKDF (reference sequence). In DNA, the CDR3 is TGTGCCACCAGCCCAGGGAAGGGGCCCTACGAGCAGTACTTC. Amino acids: CATSPGKGPYEQYF.

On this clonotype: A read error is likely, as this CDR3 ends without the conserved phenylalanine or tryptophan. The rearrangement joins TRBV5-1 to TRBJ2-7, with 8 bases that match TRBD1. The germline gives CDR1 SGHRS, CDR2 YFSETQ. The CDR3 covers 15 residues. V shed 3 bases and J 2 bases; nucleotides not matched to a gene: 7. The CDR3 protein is CASSWGTGDPYEQYI. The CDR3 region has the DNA TGCGCCAGCAGCTGGGGGACAGGTGACCCCTACGAGCAGTACATC.

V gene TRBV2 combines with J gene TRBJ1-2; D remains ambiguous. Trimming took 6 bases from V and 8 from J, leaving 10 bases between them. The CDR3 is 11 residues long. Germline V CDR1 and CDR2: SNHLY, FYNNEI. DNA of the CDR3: TGTGCCAGCAGACCTCTACGCGGCTACACCTTC. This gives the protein CASRPLRGYTF. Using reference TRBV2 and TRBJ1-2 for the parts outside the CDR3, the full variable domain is EPEVTQTPSHQVTQMGQEVILRCVPISNHLYFYWYRQILGQKVEFLVSFYNNEISEKSEIFDDQFSVERPDGSNFTLKIRSTKLEDSAMYFCASRPLRGYTFGSGTRLTVV.

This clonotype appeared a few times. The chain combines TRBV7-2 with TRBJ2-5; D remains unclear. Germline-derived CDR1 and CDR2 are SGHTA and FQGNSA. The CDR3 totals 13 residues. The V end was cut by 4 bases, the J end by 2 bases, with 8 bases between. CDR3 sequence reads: CASSSDGQETQYF. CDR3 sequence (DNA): TGTGCCAGCAGCTCAGACGGACAAGAGACCCAGTACTTC.

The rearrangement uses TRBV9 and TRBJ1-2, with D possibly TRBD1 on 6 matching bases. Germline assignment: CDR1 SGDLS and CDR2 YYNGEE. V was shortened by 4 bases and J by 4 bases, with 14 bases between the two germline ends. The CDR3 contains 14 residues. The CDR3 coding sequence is TGTGCCAGCAGCCCCCCCGGGACAACCTATGGCTACACCTTC. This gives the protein CASSPPGTTYGYTF.

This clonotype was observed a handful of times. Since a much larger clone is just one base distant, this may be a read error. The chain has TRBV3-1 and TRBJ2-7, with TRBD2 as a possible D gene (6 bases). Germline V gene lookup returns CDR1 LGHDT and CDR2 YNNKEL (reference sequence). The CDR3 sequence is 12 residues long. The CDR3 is CAGSQAGTGVYF. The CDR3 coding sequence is TGTGCCGGCAGCCAAGCCGGGACTGGGGTGTACTTC.